This TCR beta chain derives from a study of T cell repertoires in cytomegalovirus infection. Study-level background: TCR beta signatures that were public indicated CMV infection and matching HLA type. Study-wide points: Ex vivo responses were dominated by HLA-C-restricted CMV-specific TCR beta clonotypes.

Each CDR3 protein is one row after TCRdb ran MiXCR on the reads. This repertoire shows around 710,000 distinct CDR3 sequences, roughly 29% found once; its top ten account for about an eighth. On this clonotype: The antigen remains undetermined.

V lost 3 bases, J lost 4 bases, and 14 bases stayed unmatched. Germline assignment: CDR1 SGHNT and CDR2 YYREEE (reference sequence). CDR3 length equals 18 residues. The receptor's source is a human donor in good health (CMV status not recorded). Some clones in this sample may be carry-over from other donors' samples. The chain joins TRBV5-4 to TRBJ2-2; 8 nucleotides line up with TRBD1. Sequenced here: cultured CD8+ T cells from PBMCs, sampled from culture after CMV antigen stimulation. The CDR3 protein is CASSSDRVEVVSTGELFF. CDR3 in DNA: TGTGCCAGCAGCTCGGACAGGGTGGAGGTTGTCAGCACCGGGGAGCTGTTTTTT.